The present TCR beta chain was sequenced within a study of T cells in Graves' hyperthyroidism and ophthalmopathy (dated by TCRdb to the late 2010s). Background for the entire study: Peripheral blood was sampled at the time of initial diagnosis, prior to any treatment. Thyroid tissue and blood T-cell repertoires from about 6 Graves' hyperthyroidism patients were also compared in the study. The 75 to 100 discovery patients were randomly split 7:3 into training and test sets. After sampling, hyperthyroidism patients received methimazole starting at 30 mg daily, and ophthalmopathy patients received high-dose intravenous methylprednisolone. The paper reports TCR Vbeta CDR3 sequencing of 135 peripheral blood samples: 43 ophthalmopathy, fewer than 85 hyperthyroidism and roughly 17 progressor patients. Prospective prediction of ophthalmopathy was tested in an independent validation cohort consisting of 18 hyperthyroidism patients and around 16 patients who later progressed to ophthalmopathy. TCR V-J signatures able to tell the groups apart were searched for in a discovery cohort of 95 or so patients, of whom under 45 had Graves' ophthalmopathy and around 57 had stable Graves' hyperthyroidism.

What the study reported, not specific to this receptor: Blood samples also contained most of the expanded thyroid clonotypes (frequency above 0.001), which suggests that blood repertoires may reflect thyroid immune responses. In validation, the model predicted progression to ophthalmopathy with 60% to 71% sensitivity and approximately 74% specificity, a median of about 6.7 months before onset. In cross-validation, a model built on a 13 V-J signature told ophthalmopathy apart from stable hyperthyroidism with under 90% sensitivity and approximately 81% specificity, and in testing the same model reached 80%/75%. Sample size was not statistically predetermined, and blinding of investigators to group allocation was not performed.

Graves' hyperthyroidism was defined as stable when no progression to ophthalmopathy occurred over 18 months of follow-up. Hyperthyroidism patients were newly diagnosed, with disease duration under 2 months, and aged 18 to 65 years. Patients with uncontrolled infections, other autoimmune diseases, pregnancy or lactation were excluded. Diagnoses relied on clinical symptoms, serum thyroxine and TRAb, thyroid ultrasound and orbital computed tomography. PBMCs were separated from roughly 10 ml of fresh peripheral blood using Ficoll-Paque density gradient centrifugation. Total RNA was extracted using Trizol reagent, and RNA quality was assessed on an Agilent 2100 Bioanalyzer. The CDR3, cysteine through phenylalanine, is 13 amino acids long. The DNA shown is the 39-base CDR3, in frame from base 1. V is reduced by 4 bases and J by 2 bases, leaving a spacing of 12 bases between them. From a lookup of the germline V gene (reference sequence), CDR1 and CDR2 are GTSNPN and SVGIG.

Amplification of TCR beta CDR3 regions was carried out from RNA transcripts. For the first round of RT-PCR on the TCR CDR3, the HTBI primer set was used together with the Qiagen OneStep RT-PCR kit. Libraries were constructed in a second round of multiplex PCR, after which size selection and purification were performed. Libraries were sequenced paired-end with 100 bp reads on an Illumina HiSeq2000. For the original study's pipeline: SOAPnuke was used to process the raw data, throwing out any read that contained adapters or uncalled bases, had a mean Phred below 15, or lacked an exact constant-primer or identifier match. High-quality paired reads were merged with COPE v1.2.5, and unique nucleotide sequences were defined as clonotypes. Clonotypes were aligned to IMGT TRBV, TRBD and TRBJ reference segments using MiTCR v1.1. Only V-J combinations with frequency above 0.0001, covering approximately 99% of repertoires, were analysed. A TCS score was defined as the ratio of F50 (clonal expansion) to E x V (chaos), with BLOSUM62-based TCRdist applied between CDR3 peptides within each V-J. Welch's t-statistics and random forest reduced around 520 V-J features to 13, which were used in a naive Bayes classifier (R e1071). TCRdb reanalyzed the raw reads on its own, using fastp at Q25 for trimming and MiXCR for clone calling, and kept in-frame beta chains. Each entry merges the rows of one CDR3 protein and shows their most common DNA and genes. What appears here as the V and J calls and clone size reflects TCRdb's work, not the paper's. For this sample the table gives approximately 700,000 distinct CDR3 sequences, of which roughly 15% were detected only once. Together, the top ten hold roughly 8% of the sample.

Remarks on this clonotype: Its antigen is still unknown. It has no much larger one-base neighbor in the sample; base qualities were not kept.

The TCR was taken from a man aged 18 to 30 with Graves' hyperthyroidism. The chain couples TRBV30 to TRBJ2-7; 6 matching bases give a weak D call of TRBD2. Material for sequencing was blood. The CDR3 has the sequence CAWTPGEAYEQYF. The bases are TGTGCCTGGACCCCCGGGGAGGCCTACGAGCAGTACTTC.